A selection of T cell receptor beta chains follows, all from one sample in a study of cytomegalovirus exposure and HLA in healthy donors. Clones were read by immunoSEQ multiplex PCR, and TCRdb kept only the in-frame ones, dropping some. The sample has more than 150,000 clones, about three quarters seen once. Input material: PBMCs. Receptors originate from a middle-aged woman in good health and CMV-seropositive. Each CDR3 is given with its conserved first and last residue. The D gene is left open where the match is weak. Only some rows state a clone size, as once, few, many or a class for expanded clones.

CDR3: CATSRGDSYSGANVLTF; DNA: TGTGCCACCAGCAGAGGGGACAGTTACTCTGGGGCCAACGTCCTGACTTTC; J: TRBJ2-6; size: few; V: TRBV15; D: TRBD1
CDR3: CASSPGQGILDTEAFF; DNA: TGTGCCAGCAGCCCCGGACAGGGGATTTTGGACACTGAAGCTTTCTTT; J: TRBJ1-1; size: once; V: TRBV7-9; D: TRBD1
CDR3: CASSLQSIISGANGLTF; DNA: TGTGCCAGCAGCTTACAGAGTATCATCTCTGGGGCCAACGGCCTGACTTTC; J: TRBJ2-6; size: -; V: TRBV7-3; D: -
CDR3: CASSEGQLSSYEQYF; DNA: TGTGCCAGCAGTGAAGGACAGCTGAGCTCCTACGAGCAGTACTTC; J: TRBJ2-7; size: few; V: TRBV6-1; D: -
CDR3: CASSVSPGQGADTQYF; DNA: TGCGCCAGCAGCGTCTCACCGGGACAGGGTGCAGATACGCAGTATTTT; J: TRBJ2-3; size: -; V: TRBV5-1; D: TRBD1
CDR3: CASSDGDNEQFF; DNA: TGCGCCAGCAGCGACGGGGACAATGAGCAGTTCTTC; J: TRBJ2-1; size: -; V: TRBV5-1; D: -
CDR3: CASGTGISSYNEQFF; DNA: TGTGCCAGCGGGACAGGAATAAGCTCCTACAATGAGCAGTTCTTC; J: TRBJ2-1; size: -; V: TRBV2; D: TRBD1
CDR3: CASGPRGGDTQYF; DNA: TGTGCTAGTGGTCCCCGGGGAGGGGATACGCAGTATTTT; J: TRBJ2-3; size: -; V: TRBV12-5; D: TRBD2
CDR3: CASSLSPGGEDIQYF; DNA: TGTGCCAGCAGCTTGAGTCCAGGGGGCGAGGACATTCAGTACTTC; J: TRBJ2-4; size: few; V: TRBV5-8; D: TRBD1
CDR3: CASSYRGSYGYTF; DNA: TGTGCCAGCAGTTACCGCGGATCCTATGGCTACACCTTC; J: TRBJ1-2; size: -; V: TRBV27; D: -
CDR3: CASSLGPSGANGLTF; DNA: TGTGCCAGCAGCTTGGGTCCCTCTGGGGCCAACGGCCTGACTTTC; J: TRBJ2-6; size: -; V: TRBV5-4; D: -
CDR3: CASSPPGTGMAFF; DNA: TGTGCCAGCAGTCCCCCCGGGACAGGGATGGCTTTCTTT; J: TRBJ1-1; size: -; V: TRBV28; D: TRBD1
CDR3: CASSIWTSGGLDTQYF; DNA: TGTGCCAGTAGTATCTGGACTAGCGGGGGGTTAGATACGCAGTATTTT; J: TRBJ2-3; size: -; V: TRBV19; D: TRBD2
CDR3: CASSSGGRTFF; DNA: TGTGCCAGCAGCTCCGGCGGGAGGACTTTCTTT; J: TRBJ1-1; size: few; V: TRBV11-1; D: -
CDR3: CSASGLLPHEQYF; DNA: TGCAGCGCCAGCGGGCTTCTCCCCCACGAGCAGTACTTC; J: TRBJ2-7; size: -; V: TRBV29-1; D: -
CDR3: CASSLQAGIGETQYF; DNA: TGCGCCAGCAGCCTACAAGCGGGGATAGGAGAGACCCAGTACTTC; J: TRBJ2-5; size: -; V: TRBV5-1; D: TRBD2
CDR3: CAWSVYIPNTEAFF; DNA: TGTGCCTGGAGTGTATACATTCCGAACACTGAAGCTTTCTTT; J: TRBJ1-1; size: once; V: TRBV30; D: -
CDR3: CASTDSLAGELFF; DNA: TGTGCCAGCACCGATTCTCTGGCTGGGGAGCTGTTTTTT; J: TRBJ2-2; size: -; V: TRBV18; D: -
CDR3: CASSLGPEFRSPLHF; DNA: TGTGCCAGCAGTTTAGGTCCCGAGTTTCGGTCACCCCTCCACTTT; J: TRBJ1-6; size: -; V: TRBV27; D: -
CDR3: CASSLTAGGQTYEQYF; DNA: TGTGCCAGCAGTTTAACAGCGGGGGGGCAAACCTACGAGCAGTACTTC; J: TRBJ2-7; size: -; V: TRBV27; D: TRBD2
CDR3: CSQDGVTEAFF; DNA: TGCAGTCAGGACGGGGTCACTGAAGCTTTCTTT; J: TRBJ1-1; size: -; V: TRBV20-1; D: -
CDR3: CASSPRSGASYNEQFF; DNA: TGTGCCAGCAGTCCCCGTAGCGGGGCCTCCTACAATGAGCAGTTCTTC; J: TRBJ2-1; size: -; V: TRBV27; D: TRBD2
CDR3: CASSYGTGYGNTIYF; DNA: TGTGCCAGCAGTTACGGGACAGGGTACGGAAACACCATATATTTT; J: TRBJ1-3; size: once; V: TRBV6-5; D: TRBD1
CDR3: CASSQSGTGSGSTLHF; DNA: TGCGCCAGCAGCCAATCCGGGACAGGGTCGGGTTCGACCCTCCACTTT; J: TRBJ1-6; size: -; V: TRBV4-3; D: TRBD1
CDR3: CASSLAKQGISSYEQYF; DNA: TGTGCCAGCAGTTTAGCTAAACAGGGAATAAGCTCCTACGAGCAGTACTTC; J: TRBJ2-7; size: -; V: TRBV27; D: -
CDR3: CASSFTAQTHNYGYTF; DNA: TGTGCCAGCAGCTTCACAGCACAGACCCATAACTATGGCTACACCTTC; J: TRBJ1-2; size: -; V: TRBV5-6; D: -
CDR3: CASSLVRTSGPETQYF; DNA: TGTGCCAGCAGCTTGGTCAGGACTAGCGGCCCAGAGACCCAGTACTTC; J: TRBJ2-5; size: -; V: TRBV5-6; D: TRBD2